The clone carrying this T cell receptor (beta chain) came up a few times. Its antigen is undetermined. This entry is derived from a study of radiotherapy plus CTLA-4 blockade in lung cancer. Whole-study results and caveats: Radiotherapy with ipilimumab was followed by blood expansion of tumor-derived clones. The authors reported that early blood T cell clone dynamics, with interferon-beta, best predicted response.

The method was immunoSEQ multiplex PCR; TCRdb's version includes in-frame clones alone and lacks a portion of them. The profile shows about 35,000 clones, approximately 85% of them singletons. Losses at the gene ends were 8 bases for V and 0 bases for J; bases not matched to a gene: 6. Germline values: CDR1 MNHEY, CDR2 SMNVEV (reference sequence). The CDR3 spans 14 residues. Specimen: peripheral blood, collected from a patient treated with radiotherapy plus ipilimumab. The TCR comes from a human donor with non-small cell lung cancer who had stable disease on radiotherapy plus ipilimumab. This chain connects TRBV27 to TRBJ2-7; 8 bases agree with TRBD2. CDR3 sequence (DNA): TGTGCCAGCCGGGGGGGCGGAAGCTCCTACGAGCAGTACTTC. Its protein is CASRGGGSSYEQYF.